This T cell receptor beta chain was recovered during a study of response to subunit inactivated influenza vaccine. Points from the study as a whole: Researchers suggested that each seasonal influenza vaccination recruits few new T cells.

Turning to this clonotype: Antigen: not known.

TCRdb used MiXCR to reprocess the RT-PCR reads, holding one entry per CDR3 protein. The sample has around 760,000 distinct CDR3 sequences; more than 11% are singletons. Germline V CDR1 and CDR2: SGHTA, FQGNSA. The CDR3 runs to 14 residues. The V and J ends lost 3 bases and 0 bases respectively, with 8 bases between them. This clonotype originated in a man between 50 and 59 years old who received an inactivated influenza vaccine. Specimen: PBMCs from blood, collected roughly 2 weeks before vaccination. The genes are TRBV7-2 and TRBJ2-5; unclear D gene. CDR3 loop: CASSFNTNQETQYF. In DNA, the CDR3 is TGTGCCAGCAGCTTTAATACCAACCAAGAGACCCAGTACTTC.